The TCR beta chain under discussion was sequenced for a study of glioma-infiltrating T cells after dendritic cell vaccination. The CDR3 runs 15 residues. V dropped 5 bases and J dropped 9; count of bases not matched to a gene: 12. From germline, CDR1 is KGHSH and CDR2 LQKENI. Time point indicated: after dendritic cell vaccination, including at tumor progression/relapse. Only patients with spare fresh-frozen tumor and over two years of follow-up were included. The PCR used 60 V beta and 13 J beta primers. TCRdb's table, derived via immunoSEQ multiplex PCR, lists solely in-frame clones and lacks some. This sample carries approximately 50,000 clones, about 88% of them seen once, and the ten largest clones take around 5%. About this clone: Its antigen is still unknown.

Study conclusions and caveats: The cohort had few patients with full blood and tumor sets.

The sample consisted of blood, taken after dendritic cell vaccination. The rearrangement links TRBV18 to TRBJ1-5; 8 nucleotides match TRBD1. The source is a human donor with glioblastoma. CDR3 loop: CASSMETGDFRPQHF. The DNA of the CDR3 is TGTGCCAGCTCAATGGAGACAGGGGACTTCCGGCCCCAGCATTTT. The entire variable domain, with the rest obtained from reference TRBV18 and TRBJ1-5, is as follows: NAGVMQNPRHLVRRRGQEARLRCSPMKGHSHVYWYRQLPEEGLKFMVYLQKENIIDESGMPKERFSAEFPKEGPSILRIQQVVRGDSAAYFCASSMETGDFRPQHFGDGTRLSIL.